The 4 T cell receptor beta chains presented below share a single source sample, sequenced in a study of T cell repertoires in cytomegalovirus infection. Using its own MiXCR run on the reads, TCRdb lists one record per CDR3 protein. The sample gives approximately 290,000 distinct CDR3 sequences, under 30% of which show up once; more than 11% is in the top ten. Sequencing input: PBMCs. Receptors were obtained from a human donor in good health (CMV status not recorded). Some clones in this sample may be carry-over from other donors' samples.

The chain uses TRBV7-2 and TRBJ2-2; D ambiguous. The CDR3 length is 15 residues. Trimming cost V 4 bases and J 9 bases, with 18 bases left between them. The germline V gene encodes CDR1 SGHTA and CDR2 FQGNSA. CDR3 nucleotide sequence: TGTGCCAGCAGCTCCTACGGCCTCATCGGGTGGGAGCTGTTTTTT. Translated, it gives CASSSYGLIGWELFF.

This clonotype was detected many times. The rearrangement uses TRBV28 and TRBJ2-5; the D gene is possibly TRBD1 (6 bases). Deletions cut 7 bases from V and 4 bases from J, with 16 bases between. The germline V gene encodes CDR1 MDHEN and CDR2 SYDVKM. This CDR3 region has 14 residues. CDR3 residues: CASKGPGAGETQYF. DNA for the CDR3: TGTGCCAGCAAAGGCCCAGGGGCGGGAGAGACCCAGTACTTC.

The rearrangement links TRBV11-2 to TRBJ1-2, with D unclear. The V and J ends lost 0 bases and 9 bases respectively, with 14 bases between them. Germline CDR1 and CDR2: SGHAT and FQNNGV. The CDR3 is made up of 14 amino acids. The CDR3 region is CASSLDQATPSYTF. CDR3 sequence (DNA): TGTGCCAGCAGCTTAGATCAAGCAACCCCTAGCTACACCTTC.

V usage is TRBV9 and J usage is TRBJ1-4; no definite D call. This CDR3 contains 15 residues. V was clipped by 3 bases and J by 5 bases, with 14 bases between them. Per the germline V gene, CDR1 is SGDLS and CDR2 is YYNGEE. The chain's CDR3 is CASSAHGNGNEKLFF. CDR3 nucleotide sequence: TGTGCCAGCAGCGCACATGGAAACGGGAATGAAAAACTGTTTTTT.